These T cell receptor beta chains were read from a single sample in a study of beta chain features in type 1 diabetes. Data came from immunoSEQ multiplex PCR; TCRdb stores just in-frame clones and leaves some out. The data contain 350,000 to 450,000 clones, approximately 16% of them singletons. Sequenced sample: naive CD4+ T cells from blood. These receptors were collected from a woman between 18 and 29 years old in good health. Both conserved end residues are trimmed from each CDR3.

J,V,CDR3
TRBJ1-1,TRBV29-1,SVGQRVNTEAF
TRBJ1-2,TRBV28,ASSPTTGGGYGYT
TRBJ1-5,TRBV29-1,SVEDYPPTGNNQPQH
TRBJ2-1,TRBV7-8,ASRSGQRHNEQF
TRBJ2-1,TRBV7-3,ASSKGTSGANEQF
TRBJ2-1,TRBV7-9,ASSHTGTGGYNEQF
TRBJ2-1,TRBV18,ASSPPGLAFEQF
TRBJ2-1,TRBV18,ASSRGQGNEQF
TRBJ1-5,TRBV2,ASSDHGSGTRNQPQH
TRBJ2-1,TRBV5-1,ASSRLAGEDGEQF
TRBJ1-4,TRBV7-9,ASSFGGTNEKLF
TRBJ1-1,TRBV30,AWSKNTEAF
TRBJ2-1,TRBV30,AWSVGHTNEQF
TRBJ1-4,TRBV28,ASSLAGEKLF
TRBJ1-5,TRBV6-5,ASSRTGEGNQPQH
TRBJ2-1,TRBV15,ATSRDAGQGYNEQF
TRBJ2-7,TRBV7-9,ASSYFITSGSSYEQY
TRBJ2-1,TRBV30,AWTPRNHRDREQF
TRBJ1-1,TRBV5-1,ASSFGENTEAF
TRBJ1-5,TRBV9,ASSVGVASNQPQH
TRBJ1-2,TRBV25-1,ASRRQGDPYGYT
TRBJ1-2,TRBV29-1,SALPGQGRNYGYT
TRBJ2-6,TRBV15,ATSSLRQGAPGANVLT
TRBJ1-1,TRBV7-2,ASSLAGGSTEAF
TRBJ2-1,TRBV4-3,ASSRRGTGNNEQF
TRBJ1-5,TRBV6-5,ASSLTSWNQPQH
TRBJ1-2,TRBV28,ASSSFYGYT
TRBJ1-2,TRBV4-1,ASSAPGVNYGYT
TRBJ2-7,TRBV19,ASSFSTGDTYEQY
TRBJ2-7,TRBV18,ASSHPDRVEQY
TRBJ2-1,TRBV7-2,ASSSQRASYNEQF
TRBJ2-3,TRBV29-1,SVKALAGVTDTQY
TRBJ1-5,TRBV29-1,SVGEEGQPQH
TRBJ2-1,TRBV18,ASSGLAGGHSYNEQF
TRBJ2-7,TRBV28,ASSLLGTAYEQY
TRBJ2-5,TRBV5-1,ASSFDRGQETQY
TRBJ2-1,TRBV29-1,SVGTTEYNEQF
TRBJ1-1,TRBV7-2,ASSRKTGANTEAF
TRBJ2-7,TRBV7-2,ASSRQLGLPTSYEQY
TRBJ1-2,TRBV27,ASSFGPADGYT
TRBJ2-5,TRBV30,AWSPGLAGVKETQY
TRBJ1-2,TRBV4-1,ASSLQIQGALGYT
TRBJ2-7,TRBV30,AWSVQTVMGEQY
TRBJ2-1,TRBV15,ATSTAGGGYNEQF
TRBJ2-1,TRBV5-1,ASSKEETSGSIYNEQF
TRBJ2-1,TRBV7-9,ASSLRDRGYNEQF
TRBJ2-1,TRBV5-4,ASSLGLVSYNEQF
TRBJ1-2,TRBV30,AWSVLGVYGYT
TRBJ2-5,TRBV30,AWARVLQY
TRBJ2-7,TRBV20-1,SAGTNYEQY
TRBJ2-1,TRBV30,AWRALAGGYNEQF
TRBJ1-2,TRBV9,ASSVEQGRGGGYT
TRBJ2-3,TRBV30,AWSVRSDTQY
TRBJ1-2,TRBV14,ASRLGVNYGYT